Each of the 11 T cell receptor beta chains below was sequenced from the same sample in a study of cytomegalovirus exposure and HLA in healthy donors. Measured with immunoSEQ multiplex PCR; TCRdb has only the in-frame clones, and not every one. Found here are 150,000 or so clones, about 94% of them singletons; the top ten hold 1.5% to 2%. The sample comprised PBMCs. These receptor sequences come from a man aged 18 to 30 in good health and CMV-seropositive.

The chain has TRBV27 and TRBJ2-3; 9 nucleotides align to TRBD1. CDR1 is MNHEY, CDR2 SMNVEV, per germline (reference sequence). The CDR3 spans 15 residues. The J segment lost 6 bases and the V segment lost 5 bases, leaving 9 bases of the junction unmatched. The CDR3 sequence is CASSLKGQGGDTQYF. The CDR3 bases are TGTGCCAGCAGTCTAAAGGGACAGGGAGGGGATACGCAGTATTTT.

Here the CDR3 DNA reads TGTGCCAGCAGCCAAGAGGGCCCTACTAGCGGGAGGTCCTACAATGAGCAGTTCTTC. It specifies CASSQEGPTSGRSYNEQFF. J is TRBJ2-1 and V is TRBV4-2, with 12 bases lining up with TRBD2. This CDR3 comprises 19 residues. The germline CDR1 and CDR2 sequences are LGHNA and YNFKEQ. The V and J ends lost 0 bases and 1 base, in that order; junction bases with no gene match: 7.

The chain is built from TRBV2 and TRBJ2-7, with 9 positions matching TRBD1. The CDR3 loop spans 15 amino acids. V lost 1 base and J lost 4; bases outside the gene matches: 5. Germline V gene sequence: CDR1 SNHLY, CDR2 FYNNEI. The CDR3 region has the DNA TGTGCCAGCAGTGAAGGCACGGGACAGGGATACGAGCAGTACTTC. Its protein product is CASSEGTGQGYEQYF.

The V gene is TRBV30, the J gene TRBJ1-5; D gene uncertain. Germline assignment: CDR1 GTSNPN and CDR2 SVGIG (reference sequence). The V end was cut by 0 bases, the J end by 1 base, with 10 bases between. The CDR3 length is 15 residues. CDR3 sequence reads: CAWSVYSRSNQPQHF. The CDR3 DNA reads TGTGCCTGGAGTGTGTACAGTCGGAGCAATCAGCCCCAGCATTTT.

The chain is built from TRBV4-2 and TRBJ2-3; D uncertain. The CDR3 is 18 residues long. Trimming cost V 0 bases and J 0 bases, with 16 bases left between them. Germline-derived CDR1 and CDR2 are LGHNA and YNFKEQ. The CDR3 protein is CASSQDALGVYSTDTQYF. CDR3 coding DNA: TGTGCCAGCAGCCAAGATGCCCTAGGCGTTTATAGCACAGATACGCAGTATTTT.

V and J are TRBV25-1 and TRBJ2-5; D possibly corresponds to TRBD1 (5 bases). Germline CDR1 MGHDK, CDR2 SYGVNS. V lost 4 bases to trimming and J lost 5 bases, with 11 bases between them. The CDR3 is made up of 13 amino acids. The CDR3 region is CASSVAGWETQYF. The DNA of the CDR3 is TGTGCCAGCAGTGTAGCAGGGTGGGAGACCCAGTACTTC.

This chain connects TRBV2 to TRBJ2-1, with D maybe TRBD2 (6 bases). CDR3 length: 15 amino acids. Germline CDR1 SNHLY, CDR2 FYNNEI. Trimming removed 1 base at V and 2 bases at J, with 9 bases between. As DNA, the CDR3 is TGTGCCAGCAGTGAAGGACTAGTCGCCTACAATGAGCAGTTCTTC. Residues: CASSEGLVAYNEQFF.

The rearrangement joins TRBV27 to TRBJ2-2, with D possibly matching TRBD1 (6 bases). V was pared by 5 bases and J by 0 bases, with 10 bases between. The CDR3 totals 15 residues. Germline CDR1 MNHEY, CDR2 SMNVEV (reference sequence). As DNA, the CDR3 is TGTGCCAGCAGTCCCTGGGGGCCGAACACCGGGGAGCTGTTTTTT. It specifies CASSPWGPNTGELFF.

V usage is TRBV5-6 and J usage is TRBJ2-1; D gene ambiguous. V lost 2 bases, J lost 0 bases, and 3 bases lay in between. Germline V lookup: CDR1 SGHDT, CDR2 YYEEEE. This CDR3 spans 13 amino acids. CDR3 DNA sequence: TGTGCCAGCAGCTTTTACTCCTACAATGAGCAGTTCTTC. Its translation: CASSFYSYNEQFF.

With respect to this clone: This sample includes further DNA sequences coding for the same CDR3. V and J are TRBV11-3 and TRBJ2-3; no reliable D call. The V gene lost 0 bases and the J gene lost 6 bases, with 7 bases spanning the gap. The germline V gene has CDR1 SGHNT and CDR2 YENEEA. CDR3 length: 13 amino acids. The CDR3, as DNA: TGTGCCAGCAGCTTAGATTCCGTGGATACGCAGTATTTT. It is translated as CASSLDSVDTQYF.

The V gene is TRBV5-4, the J gene TRBJ1-2; TRBD1 aligns across 7 bases. V gave up 0 bases and J gave up 7 bases; unmatched junction bases: 3. Germline loops: CDR1 SGHNT, CDR2 YYREEE (reference sequence). CDR3 length: 13 amino acids. The CDR3: CASSLDRGLGYTF. CDR3 sequence (DNA): TGTGCCAGCAGCTTGGACAGGGGCCTTGGCTACACCTTC.